A selection of T cell receptor beta chains follows, all from one sample in a study of cytomegalovirus exposure and HLA in healthy donors. Sequencing was performed with immunoSEQ multiplex PCR; in TCRdb, only in-frame clones are kept and a portion is missing. Among 120,000 or so clones listed, about nine tenths were seen once. The specimen was PBMCs. The receptors were sampled from a young woman in good health and CMV-seronegative. Both conserved end residues are part of each CDR3. Fields, in order: J gene, V gene, D gene, CDR3 length, clone size, CDR3 protein, CDR3 DNA. The D gene is left open where the match is weak. Where a row states a size, it is once, few, many or the class of an expanded clone; other rows omit it.

J gene: TRBJ2-5; V gene: TRBV27; D gene: -; CDR3 length: 13; clone size: -; CDR3 protein: CASSPLSDETQYF; CDR3 DNA: TGTGCCAGCAGTCCACTAAGCGATGAGACCCAGTACTTC
J gene: TRBJ1-2; V gene: TRBV9; D gene: -; CDR3 length: 15; clone size: -; CDR3 protein: CASKTSGQFEDGYTF; CDR3 DNA: TGTGCCAGCAAAACATCCGGACAGTTTGAGGATGGCTACACCTTC
J gene: TRBJ2-7; V gene: TRBV7-9; D gene: TRBD1; CDR3 length: 18; clone size: -; CDR3 protein: CASSLSYGTGDRTYEQYF; CDR3 DNA: TGTGCCAGCAGCTTATCCTATGGGACAGGCGATAGAACCTACGAGCAGTACTTC
J gene: TRBJ2-7; V gene: TRBV5-6; D gene: TRBD1; CDR3 length: 14; clone size: -; CDR3 protein: CASSWGTGGYEQYF; CDR3 DNA: TGTGCCAGCAGCTGGGGGACAGGGGGTTACGAGCAGTACTTC
J gene: TRBJ2-3; V gene: TRBV7-2; D gene: TRBD2; CDR3 length: 16; clone size: once; CDR3 protein: CASSWTGGLGSDTQYF; CDR3 DNA: TGTGCCAGCAGCTGGACGGGGGGTCTTGGGTCAGATACGCAGTATTTT
J gene: TRBJ2-5; V gene: TRBV5-4; D gene: TRBD1; CDR3 length: 16; clone size: -; CDR3 protein: CASSPGQGGLGETQYF; CDR3 DNA: TGTGCCAGCAGCCCGGGACAGGGCGGGTTAGGGGAGACCCAGTACTTC
J gene: TRBJ2-3; V gene: TRBV28; D gene: TRBD2; CDR3 length: 15; clone size: -; CDR3 protein: CASSPSGANTDTQYF; CDR3 DNA: TGTGCCAGCAGTCCTAGCGGGGCCAACACAGATACGCAGTATTTT
J gene: TRBJ1-1; V gene: TRBV19; D gene: TRBD1; CDR3 length: 15; clone size: -; CDR3 protein: CASSPRDRVDTEAFF; CDR3 DNA: TGTGCCAGTAGTCCACGGGACAGGGTCGACACTGAAGCTTTCTTT
J gene: TRBJ2-2; V gene: TRBV2; D gene: -; CDR3 length: 18; clone size: -; CDR3 protein: CASSTSFRGAHRAGELFF; CDR3 DNA: TGTGCCAGCAGTACCTCCTTCCGGGGGGCGCATAGGGCCGGGGAGCTGTTTTTT
J gene: TRBJ1-2; V gene: TRBV5-4; D gene: TRBD1; CDR3 length: 17; clone size: -; CDR3 protein: CASSLGQGASLYYGYTF; CDR3 DNA: TGTGCCAGCAGCTTGGGGCAGGGGGCTAGCTTATACTATGGCTACACCTTC
J gene: TRBJ2-7; V gene: TRBV10-2; D gene: TRBD2; CDR3 length: 15; clone size: -; CDR3 protein: CASSPGLAVSYEQYF; CDR3 DNA: TGCGCCAGCAGCCCGGGTCTAGCGGTGTCCTACGAGCAGTACTTC
J gene: TRBJ2-2; V gene: TRBV13; D gene: TRBD2; CDR3 length: 16; clone size: -; CDR3 protein: CASSLRAGSVTGELFF; CDR3 DNA: TGTGCCAGCAGCTTAAGAGCGGGAAGTGTAACCGGGGAGCTGTTTTTT
J gene: TRBJ1-3; V gene: TRBV6-1; D gene: -; CDR3 length: 16; clone size: once; CDR3 protein: CASSADSARPGNTIYF; CDR3 DNA: TGTGCCAGCAGTGCGGACAGCGCTAGGCCTGGAAACACCATATATTTT
J gene: TRBJ2-7; V gene: TRBV15; D gene: -; CDR3 length: 14; clone size: -; CDR3 protein: CATSRDKAGSAQYF; CDR3 DNA: TGTGCCACCAGCAGAGATAAAGCCGGGTCCGCGCAGTACTTC
J gene: TRBJ2-1; V gene: TRBV11-3; D gene: TRBD1; CDR3 length: 14; clone size: -; CDR3 protein: CASSFEQGVGEQFF; CDR3 DNA: TGTGCCAGCAGCTTCGAACAGGGGGTTGGTGAGCAGTTCTTC
J gene: TRBJ1-5; V gene: TRBV6-1; D gene: -; CDR3 length: 16; clone size: -; CDR3 protein: CASNEGQVYSNQPQHF; CDR3 DNA: TGTGCCAGCAATGAAGGGCAGGTATATAGCAATCAGCCCCAGCATTTT
J gene: TRBJ2-1; V gene: TRBV9; D gene: TRBD1; CDR3 length: 15; clone size: -; CDR3 protein: CASSVDTGAFNEQFF; CDR3 DNA: TGTGCCAGCAGCGTAGATACAGGGGCTTTCAATGAGCAGTTCTTC
J gene: TRBJ1-1; V gene: TRBV12-5; D gene: -; CDR3 length: 12; clone size: few; CDR3 protein: CASGAFGTEAFF; CDR3 DNA: TGTGCTAGTGGTGCGTTCGGCACTGAAGCTTTCTTT
J gene: TRBJ1-1; V gene: TRBV30; D gene: -; CDR3 length: 13; clone size: few; CDR3 protein: CAWRTWRNTEAFF; CDR3 DNA: TGTGCCTGGAGGACCTGGAGGAACACTGAAGCTTTCTTT
J gene: TRBJ1-5; V gene: TRBV4-1; D gene: -; CDR3 length: 13; clone size: -; CDR3 protein: CASSQDRVLPQHF; CDR3 DNA: TGCGCCAGCAGCCAAGATCGGGTGCTGCCCCAGCATTTT
J gene: TRBJ1-5; V gene: TRBV4-1; D gene: -; CDR3 length: 16; clone size: -; CDR3 protein: CASSQDRAGPNQPQHF; CDR3 DNA: TGCGCCAGCAGCCAAGATAGGGCGGGACCCAATCAGCCCCAGCATTTT
J gene: TRBJ2-7; V gene: TRBV7-2; D gene: TRBD2; CDR3 length: 14; clone size: -; CDR3 protein: CASSLASGNYEQYF; CDR3 DNA: TGTGCCAGCAGCTTAGCTAGCGGGAACTACGAGCAGTACTTC
J gene: TRBJ2-7; V gene: TRBV6-1; D gene: TRBD1; CDR3 length: 13; clone size: -; CDR3 protein: CASRPGTGDEQYF; CDR3 DNA: TGTGCCAGCAGACCCGGGACAGGGGACGAGCAGTACTTC
J gene: TRBJ1-5; V gene: TRBV5-6; D gene: TRBD1; CDR3 length: 17; clone size: once; CDR3 protein: CASSLTVTGQGGQPQHF; CDR3 DNA: TGTGCCAGCAGCTTAACGGTGACGGGACAGGGAGGTCAGCCCCAGCATTTT
J gene: TRBJ2-1; V gene: TRBV19; D gene: -; CDR3 length: 12; clone size: -; CDR3 protein: CASLGGAEEQFF; CDR3 DNA: TGTGCCAGTTTGGGCGGGGCAGAGGAGCAGTTCTTC
J gene: TRBJ2-7; V gene: TRBV6-5; D gene: -; CDR3 length: 11; clone size: -; CDR3 protein: CASSREDEQYF; CDR3 DNA: TGTGCCAGCAGTAGGGAGGACGAGCAGTACTTC
J gene: TRBJ2-7; V gene: TRBV5-6; D gene: TRBD2; CDR3 length: 15; clone size: -; CDR3 protein: CASSFFDGLAETPYF; CDR3 DNA: TGTGCCAGCAGCTTTTTTGATGGACTAGCGGAAACCCCGTACTTC
J gene: TRBJ2-5; V gene: TRBV7-2; D gene: -; CDR3 length: 13; clone size: -; CDR3 protein: CASSPYIRDLEYF; CDR3 DNA: TGTGCCAGCAGCCCATACATTCGGGACTTAGAGTACTTC
J gene: TRBJ2-1; V gene: TRBV7-9; D gene: TRBD1; CDR3 length: 16; clone size: -; CDR3 protein: CASSGRVTGGYNEQFF; CDR3 DNA: TGTGCCAGCAGCGGAAGGGTGACAGGGGGTTACAATGAGCAGTTCTTC
J gene: TRBJ2-3; V gene: TRBV4-1; D gene: TRBD2; CDR3 length: 18; clone size: -; CDR3 protein: CASSQGPGLAGARDTQYF; CDR3 DNA: TGCGCCAGCAGCCAGGGTCCGGGACTAGCGGGGGCTCGGGATACGCAGTATTTT
J gene: TRBJ2-1; V gene: TRBV19; D gene: TRBD2; CDR3 length: 17; clone size: -; CDR3 protein: CASSSASGDSSYNEQFF; CDR3 DNA: TGTGCCAGTAGTTCGGCTAGCGGGGATAGCTCCTACAATGAGCAGTTCTTC
J gene: TRBJ2-3; V gene: TRBV5-4; D gene: -; CDR3 length: 12; clone size: -; CDR3 protein: CASSNNTDTQYF; CDR3 DNA: TGTGCCAGCAGCAATAACACAGATACGCAGTATTTT
J gene: TRBJ1-2; V gene: TRBV10-3; D gene: TRBD1; CDR3 length: 15; clone size: -; CDR3 protein: CAISESDRGNYGYTF; CDR3 DNA: TGTGCCATCAGTGAATCGGACAGGGGCAACTATGGCTACACCTTC
J gene: TRBJ2-2; V gene: TRBV11-3; D gene: TRBD2; CDR3 length: 18; clone size: -; CDR3 protein: CASSLEGTSGGPTGELFF; CDR3 DNA: TGTGCCAGCAGCTTAGAAGGGACTAGCGGTGGACCTACCGGGGAGCTGTTTTTT
J gene: TRBJ2-7; V gene: TRBV25-1; D gene: TRBD1; CDR3 length: 17; clone size: -; CDR3 protein: CASSRQGSHQPSYEQYF; CDR3 DNA: TGTGCCAGCAGTCGACAGGGAAGTCATCAACCATCCTACGAGCAGTACTTC
J gene: TRBJ2-7; V gene: TRBV7-6; D gene: -; CDR3 length: 15; clone size: -; CDR3 protein: CASSLGAGGTYEQYF; CDR3 DNA: TGTGCCAGCAGCTTAGGCGCCGGGGGAACCTACGAGCAGTACTTC
J gene: TRBJ2-1; V gene: TRBV2; D gene: TRBD1; CDR3 length: 14; clone size: -; CDR3 protein: CASRVSQGDNEQFF; CDR3 DNA: TGTGCCAGCAGAGTAAGCCAGGGGGACAATGAGCAGTTCTTC
J gene: TRBJ2-7; V gene: TRBV4-1; D gene: -; CDR3 length: 14; clone size: few; CDR3 protein: CASSQPTRSYEQYF; CDR3 DNA: TGCGCCAGCAGCCAACCGACTCGTTCCTACGAGCAGTACTTC
J gene: TRBJ1-4; V gene: TRBV9; D gene: -; CDR3 length: 15; clone size: -; CDR3 protein: CASSDAKNSNEKLFF; CDR3 DNA: TGTGCCAGCAGCGATGCGAAAAACAGTAATGAAAAACTGTTTTTT
J gene: TRBJ2-7; V gene: TRBV13; D gene: TRBD2; CDR3 length: 16; clone size: -; CDR3 protein: CASSFTGTRGGYEQYF; CDR3 DNA: TGTGCCAGCAGCTTTACCGGGACTAGAGGGGGTTACGAGCAGTACTTC
J gene: TRBJ1-1; V gene: TRBV28; D gene: -; CDR3 length: 13; clone size: -; CDR3 protein: CASSLWRQAEAFF; CDR3 DNA: TGTGCCAGCAGTTTATGGAGACAGGCTGAAGCTTTCTTT
J gene: TRBJ2-3; V gene: TRBV9; D gene: TRBD2; CDR3 length: 16; clone size: -; CDR3 protein: CASSVTSGSATDTQYF; CDR3 DNA: TGTGCCAGCAGCGTTACTAGCGGGAGTGCCACAGATACGCAGTATTTT
J gene: TRBJ2-3; V gene: TRBV29-1; D gene: TRBD1; CDR3 length: 15; clone size: -; CDR3 protein: CSVDRDRGGTDTQYF; CDR3 DNA: TGCAGCGTTGATCGGGACAGGGGAGGCACAGATACGCAGTATTTT
J gene: TRBJ2-6; V gene: TRBV2; D gene: TRBD1; CDR3 length: 16; clone size: -; CDR3 protein: CASSLTGYSGANVLTF; CDR3 DNA: TGTGCCAGCAGCCTGACAGGGTACTCTGGGGCCAACGTCCTGACTTTC
J gene: TRBJ2-3; V gene: TRBV6-1; D gene: -; CDR3 length: 15; clone size: -; CDR3 protein: CASSRLASSTDTQYF; CDR3 DNA: TGTGCCAGCAGCCGTCTCGCGTCCAGCACAGATACGCAGTATTTT
J gene: TRBJ2-7; V gene: TRBV6-1; D gene: -; CDR3 length: 13; clone size: -; CDR3 protein: CASRSRRSYEQYF; CDR3 DNA: TGTGCCAGCCGGTCCCGGAGGTCCTACGAGCAGTACTTC
J gene: TRBJ1-5; V gene: TRBV4-2; D gene: -; CDR3 length: 15; clone size: few; CDR3 protein: CASSQGGRGNQPQHF; CDR3 DNA: TGTGCCAGCAGCCAAGGGGGGCGCGGCAATCAGCCCCAGCATTTT
J gene: TRBJ2-3; V gene: TRBV11-2; D gene: -; CDR3 length: 17; clone size: -; CDR3 protein: CASSLSRGTVLTDTQYF; CDR3 DNA: TGTGCCAGCAGCTTAAGTAGGGGGACGGTACTCACAGATACGCAGTATTTT
J gene: TRBJ1-5; V gene: TRBV27; D gene: TRBD1; CDR3 length: 15; clone size: -; CDR3 protein: CASSADRVSNQPQHF; CDR3 DNA: TGTGCCAGCAGTGCGGACAGGGTCAGCAATCAGCCCCAGCATTTT
J gene: TRBJ2-7; V gene: TRBV7-9; D gene: TRBD1; CDR3 length: 15; clone size: -; CDR3 protein: CASSSRTGVAYEQYF; CDR3 DNA: TGTGCCAGCAGCTCCCGGACAGGGGTCGCCTACGAGCAGTACTTC
J gene: TRBJ2-7; V gene: TRBV19; D gene: TRBD1; CDR3 length: 13; clone size: -; CDR3 protein: CASSITGGYEQYF; CDR3 DNA: TGTGCCAGTAGTATTACAGGGGGCTACGAGCAGTACTTC
J gene: TRBJ2-3; V gene: TRBV7-9; D gene: -; CDR3 length: 15; clone size: -; CDR3 protein: CASSHHRELEDTQYF; CDR3 DNA: TGTGCCAGCAGTCACCACAGGGAATTGGAAGATACGCAGTATTTT
J gene: TRBJ2-1; V gene: TRBV10-2; D gene: -; CDR3 length: 18; clone size: -; CDR3 protein: CASSELSGGGRAYNEQFF; CDR3 DNA: TGCGCCAGCAGTGAACTATCTGGAGGGGGGAGGGCCTACAATGAGCAGTTCTTC
J gene: TRBJ1-1; V gene: TRBV5-1; D gene: TRBD1; CDR3 length: 14; clone size: -; CDR3 protein: CASSGSDRGREAFF; CDR3 DNA: TGCGCCAGCAGCGGGTCGGACAGGGGGCGGGAAGCTTTCTTT
J gene: TRBJ2-2; V gene: TRBV9; D gene: TRBD2; CDR3 length: 17; clone size: -; CDR3 protein: CASSGRSGTSENGELFF; CDR3 DNA: TGTGCCAGCAGCGGGAGATCCGGGACTAGCGAAAACGGGGAGCTGTTTTTT
J gene: TRBJ2-3; V gene: TRBV6-1; D gene: -; CDR3 length: 14; clone size: -; CDR3 protein: CASRPREATDTQYF; CDR3 DNA: TGTGCCAGCAGGCCCCGGGAAGCCACAGATACGCAGTATTTT
J gene: TRBJ2-7; V gene: TRBV10-3; D gene: -; CDR3 length: 14; clone size: -; CDR3 protein: CATGAPAESYEQYF; CDR3 DNA: TGTGCCACCGGCGCCCCAGCGGAATCTTACGAGCAGTACTTC